The 10 T cell receptor beta chains listed next were all sequenced from one sample in a study of T-cell memory formation after mild COVID-19. MiXCR, applied by TCRdb to the 5' RACE reads, yields one record per CDR3 protein. In the table there are roughly 150,000 distinct CDR3 sequences, approximately 25% of which are singletons. Material for sequencing was PBMCs or a T cell subset sorted from them (not recorded which). All receptors come from an adult woman who had mild COVID-19 (a few samples of this study predate the infection). Cell type and time point are not known.

This clonotype was detected only a few times. The genes are TRBV4-1 and TRBJ2-3; possible D gene TRBD1, 6 bases. Trimming shortened V by 1 base and J by 5 bases, and 10 bases separated the two germline ends. This CDR3 has 14 residues. Germline assignment: CDR1 MGHRA and CDR2 YSYEKL. The CDR3 nucleotides read TGCGCCAGCAGCCAAGGCACAGGGCAAGATACGCAGTATTTT. Translating it yields CASSQGTGQDTQYF.

This chain uses TRBV12-3 or TRBV12-4 with TRBJ2-3; a weak D match, TRBD2 (5 bases). There are 14 residues in the CDR3. The V end lost 2 bases, the J end lost 1 base, and 7 bases lay between the germline ends. CDR3 DNA: TGTGCCAGCAGTTTATTCGGGGGCACAGATACGCAGTATTTT. It translates to CASSLFGGTDTQYF.

The V and J genes are TRBV6-2 or TRBV6-3 and TRBJ1-2, with 7 bases aligning to TRBD1. CDR3 size: 21 residues. Germline V CDR1 and CDR2: MNHEY, SVGEGT. V was pared by 4 bases and J by 3 bases, with 26 bases of the junction left unmatched. This CDR3 is CASSFVPWGQLTLSPDYGYTF. The CDR3, as DNA: TGTGCCAGCAGTTTTGTACCTTGGGGACAGCTAACACTGAGCCCTGACTATGGCTACACCTTC.

In this sample, this clonotype turned up a few times. The chain's CDR3 is CASSFDRTSGANVLTF. The CDR3 coding sequence is TGCGCCAGCAGCTTTGACAGGACCTCTGGGGCCAACGTCCTGACTTTC. The chain recombines TRBV5-1 with TRBJ2-6; a possible D gene is TRBD1 (6 bases). The V end lost 2 bases, the J end lost 0 bases, and 9 bases lay between the germline ends. The CDR3 totals 16 residues. Germline V CDR1 and CDR2: SGHRS, YFSETQ.

This rearrangement joins TRBV24-1 to TRBJ2-1; no clear D. Trimming left V 2 bases short and J 6 bases short, with 19 bases between. The CDR3 is 17 amino acids. Germline CDR1 is KGHDR and CDR2 is SFDVKD. The CDR3 sequence: CATSDSLFRYAINEQFF. DNA of the CDR3: TGTGCCACCAGTGATTCCCTGTTTCGGTATGCCATCAATGAGCAGTTCTTC.

This clonotype has just a few counts. V is TRBV5-1 and J is TRBJ2-3; tentatively, D is TRBD2 (5 bases). Germline V CDR1 and CDR2: SGHRS, YFSETQ. The CDR3 has 15 residues. V lost 0 bases, J lost 2 bases, and 10 bases lay in between. This chain's CDR3 is CASSLVSGDTDTQYF. The DNA of the CDR3 is TGCGCCAGCAGCTTGGTCTCCGGGGACACAGATACGCAGTATTTT.

V gene TRBV5-5 combines with J gene TRBJ2-7; no clear D gene. The germline CDR1 and CDR2 sequences are SGHKS and YYEKEE (reference sequence). V lost 0 bases to trimming and J lost 6 bases, with 10 bases between them. This CDR3 has 13 residues. CDR3: CASSLGSVREQYF. CDR3 nucleotides: TGTGCCAGCAGCTTGGGAAGTGTTCGCGAGCAGTACTTC.

V and J are TRBV4-3 and TRBJ2-1; 9 bases line up with TRBD2. With V trimmed by 1 base and J by 6 bases, 10 bases remained unmatched. This CDR3 has 17 residues. The germline V gene has CDR1 LGHNA and CDR2 YSLEER. This CDR3 reads CASSQGPVAGVFNEQFF. In DNA, the CDR3 is TGCGCCAGCAGCCAAGGCCCGGTAGCGGGAGTATTCAATGAGCAGTTCTTC.

This rearrangement joins TRBV7-9 to TRBJ1-1; a weak D match, TRBD1 (5 bases). The germline CDR1 and CDR2 sequences are SEHNR and FQNEAQ (reference sequence). The CDR3 spans 12 residues. V lost 11 bases and J 8 bases, leaving 18 bases between the germline ends. The CDR3 region is CAGTSLGVEAFF. The CDR3 DNA reads as TGTGCCGGTACCAGTCTGGGGGTCGAAGCTTTCTTT.

The chain recombines TRBV7-9 with TRBJ2-5; D perhaps matches TRBD1 (5 bases). The V end was cut by 4 bases, the J end by 2 bases, with 8 bases between. CDR1 SEHNR and CDR2 FQNEAQ come from the germline V gene (reference sequence). The CDR3 length is 13 residues. CDR3 amino acids: CASSSTEQETQYF. Here the CDR3 DNA reads TGTGCCAGCAGCTCGACAGAGCAAGAGACCCAGTACTTC.